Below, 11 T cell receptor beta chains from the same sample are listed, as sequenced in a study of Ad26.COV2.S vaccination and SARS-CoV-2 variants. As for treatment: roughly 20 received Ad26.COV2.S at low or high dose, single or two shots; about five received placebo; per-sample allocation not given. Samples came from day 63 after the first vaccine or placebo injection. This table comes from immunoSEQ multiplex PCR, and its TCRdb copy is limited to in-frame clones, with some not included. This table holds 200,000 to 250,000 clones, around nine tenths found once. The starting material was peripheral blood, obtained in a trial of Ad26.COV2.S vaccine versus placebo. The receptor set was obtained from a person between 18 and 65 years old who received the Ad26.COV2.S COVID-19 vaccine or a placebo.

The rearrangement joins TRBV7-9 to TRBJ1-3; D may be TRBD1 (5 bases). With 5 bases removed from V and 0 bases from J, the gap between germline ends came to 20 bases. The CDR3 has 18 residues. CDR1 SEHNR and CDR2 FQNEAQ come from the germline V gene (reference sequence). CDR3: CASSDTSGRDRSGNTIYF. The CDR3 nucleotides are TGTGCCAGCAGCGACACCTCGGGACGGGATCGCTCTGGAAACACCATATATTTT.

The CDR3 reads CSVEGGEAEAFF. The CDR3 DNA reads TGCAGCGTTGAAGGGGGGGAAGCTGAAGCTTTCTTT. J is TRBJ1-1 and V is TRBV29-1; perhaps TRBD1 as D (5 bases). Germline-derived CDR1 and CDR2 are SQVTM and ANQGSEA. V gave up 1 base and J gave up 6 bases, with 9 bases separating them. This CDR3 spans 12 amino acids.

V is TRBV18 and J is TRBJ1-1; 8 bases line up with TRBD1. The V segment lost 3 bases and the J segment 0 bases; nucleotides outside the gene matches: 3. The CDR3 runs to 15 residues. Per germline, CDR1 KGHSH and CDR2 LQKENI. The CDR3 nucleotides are TGTGCCAGCTCACCGGGGACAGGTATGAACACTGAAGCTTTCTTT. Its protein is CASSPGTGMNTEAFF.

CDR3 in DNA: TGTGCCAGCAGCCTGGGACGGCAGAACACTGAAGCTTTCTTT. This codes for CASSLGRQNTEAFF. V gene TRBV7-2 combines with J gene TRBJ1-1, with D maybe TRBD1 (5 bases). The CDR3 is 14 amino acids. Trimming cost V 5 bases and J 1 base, with 11 bases left between them. Germline loops: CDR1 SGHTA, CDR2 FQGNSA.

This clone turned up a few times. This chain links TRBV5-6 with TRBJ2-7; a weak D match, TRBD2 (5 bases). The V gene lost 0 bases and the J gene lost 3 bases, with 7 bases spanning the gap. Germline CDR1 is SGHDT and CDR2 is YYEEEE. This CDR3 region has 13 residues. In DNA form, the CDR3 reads TGTGCCAGCAGCTTGGCCGCGGGCTACGAGCAGTACTTC. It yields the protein CASSLAAGYEQYF.

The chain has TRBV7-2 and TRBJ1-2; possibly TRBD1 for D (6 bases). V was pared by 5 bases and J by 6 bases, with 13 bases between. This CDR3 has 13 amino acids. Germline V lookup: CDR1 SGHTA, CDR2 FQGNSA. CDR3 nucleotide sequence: TGTGCCAGCAGCCGAGACGAGGGGGATGGCTACACCTTC. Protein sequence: CASSRDEGDGYTF. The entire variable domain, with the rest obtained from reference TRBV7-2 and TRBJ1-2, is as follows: GAGVSQSPSNKVTEKGKDVELRCDPISGHTALYWYRQSLGQGLEFLIYFQGNSAPDKSGLPSDRFSAERTGGSVSTLTIQRTQQEDSAVYLCASSRDEGDGYTFGSGTRLTVV.

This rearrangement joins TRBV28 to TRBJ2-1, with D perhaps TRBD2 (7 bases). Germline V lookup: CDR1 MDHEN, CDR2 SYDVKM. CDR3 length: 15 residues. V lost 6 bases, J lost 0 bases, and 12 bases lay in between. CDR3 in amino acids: CASREGGGSYNEQFF. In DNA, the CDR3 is TGTGCCAGCAGGGAGGGAGGGGGCTCCTACAATGAGCAGTTCTTC.

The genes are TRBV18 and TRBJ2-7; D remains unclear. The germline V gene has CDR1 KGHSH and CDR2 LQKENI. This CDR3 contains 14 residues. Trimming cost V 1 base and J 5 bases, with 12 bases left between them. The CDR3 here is CASSPRSGKDEQYF. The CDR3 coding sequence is TGTGCCAGCTCACCACGCTCAGGAAAGGACGAGCAGTACTTC.

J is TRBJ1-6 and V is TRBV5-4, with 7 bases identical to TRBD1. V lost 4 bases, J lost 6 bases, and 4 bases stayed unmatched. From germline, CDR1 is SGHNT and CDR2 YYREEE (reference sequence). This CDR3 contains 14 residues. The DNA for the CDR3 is TGTGCCAGCAGCGAGGGACAGCTTAATTCACCCCTCCACTTT. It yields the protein CASSEGQLNSPLHF. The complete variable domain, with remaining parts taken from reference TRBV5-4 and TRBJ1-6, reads ETGVTQSPTHLIKTRGQQVTLRCSSQSGHNTVSWYQQALGQGPQFIFQYYREEENGRGNFPPRFSGLQFPNYSSELNVNALELDDSALYLCASSEGQLNSPLHFGNGTRLTVT.

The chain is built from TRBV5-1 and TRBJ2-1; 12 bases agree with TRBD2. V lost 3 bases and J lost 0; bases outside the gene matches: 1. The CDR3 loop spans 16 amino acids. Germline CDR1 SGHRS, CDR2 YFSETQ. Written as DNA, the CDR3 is TGCGCCAGCAGCTCTAGCGGGGGGGCCTCCTACAATGAGCAGTTCTTC. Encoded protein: CASSSSGGASYNEQFF.

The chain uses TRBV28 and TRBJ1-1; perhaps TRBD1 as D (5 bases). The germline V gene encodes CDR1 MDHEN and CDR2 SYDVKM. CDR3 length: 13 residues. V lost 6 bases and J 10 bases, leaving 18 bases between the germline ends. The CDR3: CASRPRGAGGAFF. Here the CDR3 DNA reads TGTGCCAGCAGGCCGCGCGGGGCTGGGGGAGCTTTCTTT.